This entry features one T cell receptor beta chain sequence. Germline trimming cut 5 bases from V and 4 bases from J; bases unmatched to any gene: 3. The germline V gene encodes CDR1 MNHEY and CDR2 SVGEGT. The CDR3 spans 13 residues. This sample was included in a study of T cell responses to AZD1222 COVID-19 vaccine. The data were produced by immunoSEQ multiplex PCR, yet TCRdb's version contains in-frame clones alone and is incomplete. The top ten hold 6.5% to 7% of the sample, which has over 150,000 clones, 80% to 90% seen once. The rearrangement uses TRBV6-2 or TRBV6-3 and TRBJ1-2, with TRBD1 identical over 8 bases. The receptor's source is an adult in good health. The starting material was peripheral blood, obtained on day 0 of AZD1222 vaccination. The CDR3 DNA is TGTGCCAGCAGTCAGGGGGCTGGCTATGGCTACACCTTC. Translated: CASSQGAGYGYTF.